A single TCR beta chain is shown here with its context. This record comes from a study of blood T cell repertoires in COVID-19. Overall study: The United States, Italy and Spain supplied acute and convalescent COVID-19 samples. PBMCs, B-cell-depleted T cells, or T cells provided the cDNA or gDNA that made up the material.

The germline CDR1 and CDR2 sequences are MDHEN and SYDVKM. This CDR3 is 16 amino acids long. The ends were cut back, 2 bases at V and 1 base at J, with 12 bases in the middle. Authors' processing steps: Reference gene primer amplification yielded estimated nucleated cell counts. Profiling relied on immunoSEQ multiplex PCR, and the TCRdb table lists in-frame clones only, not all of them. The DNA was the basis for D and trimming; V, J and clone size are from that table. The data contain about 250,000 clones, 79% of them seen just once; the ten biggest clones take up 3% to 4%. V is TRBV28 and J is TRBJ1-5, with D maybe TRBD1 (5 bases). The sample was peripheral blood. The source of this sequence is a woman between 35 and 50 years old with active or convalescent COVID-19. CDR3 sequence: CASSLGSGVSNQPQHF. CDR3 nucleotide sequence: TGTGCCAGCAGTTTAGGATCGGGGGTGAGCAATCAGCCCCAGCATTTT. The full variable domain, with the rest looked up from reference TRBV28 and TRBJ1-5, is DVKVTQSSRYLVKRTGEKVFLECVQDMDHENMFWYRQDPGLGLRLIYFSYDVKMKEKGDIPEGYSVSREKKERFSLILESASTNQTSMYLCASSLGSGVSNQPQHFGDGTRLSIL.